This record concerns one T cell receptor beta chain sequence. Study processing details: The assay estimated nucleated cells by amplifying reference gene primers. Here immunoSEQ multiplex PCR was the method, and the copy in TCRdb shows in-frame clones only, minus some. V and J calls and clone size come straight from that table; D and trimming were deduced from the DNA. The sample has 100,000 to 150,000 clones; approximately 82% are singletons. The data were obtained in a study of blood T cell repertoires in COVID-19. Looking at the study overall: The United States, Italy and Spain supplied acute and convalescent COVID-19 samples. From T cells, B-cell-depleted T cells, or PBMCs came the material, which was cDNA or gDNA.

The CDR3 totals 14 residues. Trimming removed 1 base from V and 12 bases from J, with 21 bases in between. Germline CDR1 is GTSNPN and CDR2 is SVGIG (reference sequence). The sample taken for sequencing was peripheral blood. This TCR derives from a man in his forties with active or convalescent COVID-19. The J gene is TRBJ1-2, the V gene TRBV30; maybe TRBD1 (6 bases). CDR3 sequence reads: CAWSAPPGRTDDTF. CDR3 bases: TGTGCCTGGAGTGCCCCCCCGGGACGGACAGACGACACCTTC.